The 30 T cell receptor beta chains below come from one sample, sequenced in a study of shared clonotypes between healthy human individuals. Some clones are missing from TCRdb's copy, which holds only in-frame ones; the method was immunoSEQ multiplex PCR. Of over 2 million clones listed, roughly 95% are singletons. Naive-designated CD8 cells lacked CD45RO, were positively enriched for CCR7, and omitted terminally differentiated effector memory CD45RA+ cells. Sequencing input: naive CD8+ T cells sorted from blood. These receptors came from a man in his late teens or twenties in good health.

V gene TRBV11-2 combines with J gene TRBJ2-7, with 10 bases that match TRBD2. The germline V gene has CDR1 SGHAT and CDR2 FQNNGV. With V trimmed by 6 bases and J by 2 bases, 7 bases remained unmatched. This CDR3 comprises 15 residues. This CDR3 is CASREASGSTYEQYF. For the CDR3, the DNA is TGTGCCAGCAGGGAGGCTAGCGGGAGTACCTACGAGCAGTACTTC.

This sequence joins TRBV19 and TRBJ2-7; D is tentatively TRBD1 or TRBD2 (5 bases each). Germline V lookup: CDR1 LNHDA, CDR2 SQIVND (reference sequence). This CDR3 is 17 amino acids long. Trimming shortened V by 5 bases and J by 2 bases, and 22 bases separated the two germline ends. In DNA form, the CDR3 reads TGTGCCAGTAGTTCGCCAACCGGGACCCCCAGTACCTACGAGCAGTACTTC. Protein: CASSSPTGTPSTYEQYF. The full variable domain, with the rest looked up from reference TRBV19 and TRBJ2-7, is DGGITQSPKYLFRKEGQNVTLSCEQNLNHDAMYWYRQDPGQGLRLIYYSQIVNDFQKGDIAEGYSVSREKKESFPLTVTSAQKNPTAFYLCASSSPTGTPSTYEQYFGPGTRLTVT.

The V call is TRBV7-2, the J call TRBJ2-7, with 8 bases that match TRBD1. The trim removed 5 bases at V and 2 bases at J, leaving 5 bases unmatched. The CDR3 contains 14 residues. The germline V gene has CDR1 SGHTA and CDR2 FQGNSA. As DNA, the CDR3 is TGTGCCAGCAGCCGTACAGGGGGGACCTACGAGCAGTACTTC. It specifies CASSRTGGTYEQYF. Full variable domain (outside the CDR3, taken from reference TRBV7-2 and TRBJ2-7): GAGVSQSPSNKVTEKGKDVELRCDPISGHTALYWYRQSLGQGLEFLIYFQGNSAPDKSGLPSDRFSAERTGGSVSTLTIQRTQQEDSAVYLCASSRTGGTYEQYFGPGTRLTVT.

For the CDR3, the DNA is TGTGCCAGCACCCTAGCGGGGGGAGACGAAGAGACCCAGTACTTC. Its translation: CASTLAGGDEETQYF. The chain carries TRBV9 and TRBJ2-5, with 11 bases lining up with TRBD2. This CDR3 region has 15 residues. CDR1 SGDLS and CDR2 YYNGEE come from the germline V gene. V lost 6 bases to trimming and J lost 3 bases; unmatched junction nucleotides: 7.

As concerns this clone: Within the sample, other DNA sequences also encode this same CDR3. The V call is TRBV27, the J call TRBJ1-1; D not resolved. The CDR3 spans 15 residues. V dropped 0 bases and J dropped 1 base, with 9 bases sitting between them. CDR1 and CDR2 (germline): MNHEY, SMNVEV (reference sequence). CDR3 loop: CASSLSAGANTEAFF. CDR3 nucleotide sequence: TGTGCCAGCAGTTTATCCGCAGGAGCGAACACTGAAGCTTTCTTT.

This sequence joins TRBV12-5 and TRBJ2-7; either TRBD1 or TRBD2 may fit D (5 bases each). The CDR3 length is 13 residues. Germline CDR1 reads LGHNT; CDR2 reads FRNRAP. Trimming cost V 5 bases and J 4 bases, with 12 bases left between them. The CDR3 nucleotides are TGTGCTAGTGGTACCTGGGACGGGTACGAGCAGTACTTC. This encodes CASGTWDGYEQYF. The variable domain in full, completed from reference TRBV12-5 and TRBJ2-7, reads DARVTQTPRHKVTEMGQEVTMRCQPILGHNTVFWYRQTMMQGLELLAYFRNRAPLDDSGMPKDRFSAEMPDATLATLKIQPSEPRDSAVYFCASGTWDGYEQYFGPGTRLTVT.

Notes on this clone: The same CDR3 can be traced to other DNA sequences in this sample. This chain joins TRBV30 and TRBJ1-1; D ambiguous. The CDR3 runs to 11 residues. V gave up 0 bases and J gave up 8 bases, with 7 bases separating them. The germline CDR1 and CDR2 sequences are GTSNPN and SVGIG (reference sequence). The CDR3 coding sequence is TGTGCCTGGAGTGTAAGTCACGAAGCTTTCTTT. Protein product: CAWSVSHEAFF.

The chain employs TRBV7-6 and TRBJ1-2; D perhaps matches TRBD1 (5 bases). V gave up 0 bases and J gave up 5 bases, with 13 bases separating them. The CDR3 extends over 15 amino acids. Germline V gene lookup returns CDR1 SGHVS and CDR2 FNYEAQ. In DNA, the CDR3 is TGTGCCAGCAGCTTAGCGCCGGGGAGGGGATATGGCTACACCTTC. It yields the protein CASSLAPGRGYGYTF.

CDR3 nucleotides: TGTGCCTGGAGTGTGGCTAGCGCAGACTACGAGCAGTACTTC. This codes for CAWSVASADYEQYF. The gene calls are TRBV30 and TRBJ2-7, with D perhaps TRBD2 (6 bases). Per germline, CDR1 GTSNPN and CDR2 SVGIG (reference sequence). The CDR3 is 14 residues long. V lost 0 bases and J lost 3, with 12 bases in between.

The chain is built from TRBV7-2 and TRBJ1-1; the D gene is possibly TRBD1 (5 bases). V gave up 5 bases and J gave up 3 bases, with 16 bases separating them. This CDR3 has 15 residues. From germline, CDR1 is SGHTA and CDR2 FQGNSA. For the CDR3, the DNA is TGTGCCAGCAGCCTTTCTGTGTGGGGGTACACTGAAGCTTTCTTT. Its translation is CASSLSVWGYTEAFF.

This chain uses TRBV7-9 with TRBJ2-5; D could derive from TRBD1 or TRBD2 (6 bases each). V was clipped by 2 bases and J by 12 bases, with 16 bases between them. The CDR3 extends over 13 amino acids. From germline, CDR1 is SEHNR and CDR2 FQNEAQ (reference sequence). The CDR3 DNA reads TGTGCCAGCAGCTTATCAGGGGACGGGGGCGAGTACTTC. Translated: CASSLSGDGGEYF.

The J gene is TRBJ2-5, the V gene TRBV9; 9 bases line up with TRBD2. J lost 4 bases, V lost 0 bases, and 7 bases had no gene match. This CDR3 region has 16 residues. CDR1 and CDR2 (germline): SGDLS, YYNGEE. The CDR3 coding sequence is TGTGCCAGCAGCGTAGGGTTAGCGGGGGCGCGAGAGACCCAGTACTTC. Its translation is CASSVGLAGARETQYF.

This clone was recorded once. The chain couples TRBV14 to TRBJ2-7, with 8 bases identical to TRBD1. The CDR3 has 17 amino acids. The V gene's germline CDR1 is SGHDN and CDR2 FVKESK. Germline trimming cut 3 bases from V and 3 bases from J; bases unmatched to any gene: 13. CDR3 amino acids: CASSQVYTGGPFYEQYF. The CDR3 DNA reads as TGTGCCAGCAGCCAGGTTTACACAGGGGGACCTTTCTACGAGCAGTACTTC.

DNA for the CDR3: TGTGCCAGTACCGTCACTAGCGGAGACATTCAGTTCTTC. Protein: CASTVTSGDIQFF. V usage is TRBV19 and J usage is TRBJ2-1; the match to TRBD2 covers 8 bases. Germline CDR1 LNHDA, CDR2 SQIVND (reference sequence). The CDR3 length is 13 residues. V dropped 7 bases and J dropped 13; count of bases not matched to a gene: 12. Complete variable domain (other parts from reference TRBV19 and TRBJ2-1): DGGITQSPKYLFRKEGQNVTLSCEQNLNHDAMYWYRQDPGQGLRLIYYSQIVNDFQKGDIAEGYSVSREKKESFPLTVTSAQKNPTAFYLCASTVTSGDIQFFGPGTRLTVL.

CDR3: CASSPGITNQPQHF. The CDR3, as DNA: TGCGCCAGCAGCCCGGGGATAACCAATCAGCCCCAGCATTTT. The chain recombines TRBV4-1 with TRBJ1-5, with unresolved D. Trimming took off 4 bases at V and 3 bases at J, with 10 bases between the two ends. The V gene's germline CDR1 is MGHRA and CDR2 YSYEKL. This CDR3 is built from 14 residues.

The chain has TRBV11-3 and TRBJ2-2, with a weak D call TRBD1 (6 bases). Trimming cost V 4 bases and J 6 bases, with 9 bases left between them. The CDR3 consists of 13 residues. CDR1 SGHNT and CDR2 YENEEA come from the germline V gene. CDR3: CASSWTDSGELFF. The DNA of the CDR3 is TGTGCCAGCAGCTGGACAGATTCCGGGGAGCTGTTTTTT.

The J gene is TRBJ2-1, the V gene TRBV6-5; D not resolved. CDR3 length: 16 residues. Trimming left V 0 bases short and J 1 base short, with 10 bases between. Germline CDR1 is MNHEY and CDR2 is SVGAGI. CDR3 sequence: CASSYSITESYNEQFF. CDR3 sequence (DNA): TGTGCCAGCAGTTACTCGATAACGGAGTCCTACAATGAGCAGTTCTTC.

V gene TRBV18 combines with J gene TRBJ1-1; 8 bases align to TRBD1. V trimming: 5 bases; J trimming: 4 bases; junction bases outside the gene matches: 3. The CDR3 totals 13 residues. Per germline, CDR1 KGHSH and CDR2 LQKENI. The CDR3 reads CASSADRVTEAFF. In DNA, the CDR3 is TGTGCCAGCTCAGCGGACAGGGTCACTGAAGCTTTCTTT.

Note on this clone: This CDR3 is also generated by other DNA sequences in the sample. The genes are TRBV27 and TRBJ2-1; the D is unclear. This CDR3 spans 12 amino acids. Trimming shortened V by 2 bases and J by 7 bases, and 6 bases separated the two germline ends. The germline CDR1 and CDR2 sequences are MNHEY and SMNVEV (reference sequence). CDR3 protein: CASSLGANEQFF. The CDR3, as DNA: TGTGCCAGCAGTTTAGGCGCTAATGAGCAGTTCTTC.

As concerns this clone: Other DNA sequences in the same sample also yield this CDR3. The chain recombines TRBV7-9 with TRBJ2-5; 11 bases line up with TRBD1. The germline V gene has CDR1 SEHNR and CDR2 FQNEAQ (reference sequence). The CDR3 loop spans 15 amino acids. With V trimmed by 4 bases and J by 5 bases, 6 bases remained unmatched. The DNA of the CDR3 is TGTGCCAGCAGCTCCGGGACAGGGGGTAGGGAGACCCAGTACTTC. It codes for CASSSGTGGRETQYF.

The V call is TRBV28, the J call TRBJ2-5; 8 positions agree with TRBD1. Trimming at V came to 3 bases and at J to 3 bases, leaving 6 bases not matched to a gene. The germline V gene has CDR1 MDHEN and CDR2 SYDVKM. The CDR3 sequence is 15 residues long. The CDR3 DNA sequence: TGTGCCAGCAGTTTGGGACAGGCTGTGGAAGAGACCCAGTACTTC. This sequence encodes CASSLGQAVEETQYF.

This chain connects TRBV4-1 to TRBJ2-7; D unclear. The CDR3 is 13 residues long. Trimming took off 6 bases at V and 4 bases at J, with 13 bases between the two ends. Germline lookup yields CDR1 MGHRA and CDR2 YSYEKL. The CDR3 reads CASSTSTEYEQYF. In DNA, the CDR3 is TGCGCCAGCAGTACCTCGACTGAGTACGAGCAGTACTTC.

This chain joins TRBV12-5 and TRBJ2-7; D gene unclear. CDR1 is LGHNT and CDR2 is FRNRAP in the germline V gene. There are 13 residues in the CDR3. Trimming removed 5 bases from V and 4 bases from J, with 12 bases in between. The CDR3 DNA follows: TGTGCTAGTGGTCCCCCACTGGGTTACGAGCAGTACTTC. Translating gives CASGPPLGYEQYF.

This rearrangement joins TRBV2 to TRBJ1-1, with TRBD1 as a possible D gene (5 bases). The CDR3 extends over 11 amino acids. Germline V gene lookup returns CDR1 SNHLY and CDR2 FYNNEI. V shed 7 bases and J shed 4 bases, with 7 bases lying between them. CDR3 loop: CASKGATEAFF. As DNA, the CDR3 is TGTGCCAGCAAAGGGGCCACTGAAGCTTTCTTT. Together with reference TRBV2 and TRBJ1-1, the CDR3 gives the full variable domain: EPEVTQTPSHQVTQMGQEVILRCVPISNHLYFYWYRQILGQKVEFLVSFYNNEISEKSEIFDDQFSVERPDGSNFTLKIRSTKLEDSAMYFCASKGATEAFFGQGTRLTVV.

V gene TRBV10-3 combines with J gene TRBJ2-7; D is uncertain. V lost 10 bases and J lost 1, with 11 bases in between. The CDR3 sequence is 12 residues long. Germline assignment: CDR1 ENHRY and CDR2 SYGVKD. The CDR3 loop is CATNQGSYEQYF. The CDR3 bases are TGTGCCACTAACCAAGGGTCCTACGAGCAGTACTTC.

The chain joins TRBV7-9 to TRBJ2-1; D unclear. Germline assignment: CDR1 SEHNR and CDR2 FQNEAQ (reference sequence). V lost 4 bases to trimming and J lost 8 bases, with 6 bases between them. The CDR3 covers 11 residues. The CDR3 reads CASSSRYEQFF. The CDR3 bases are TGTGCCAGCAGCTCCCGGTATGAGCAGTTCTTC. Complete variable domain (other parts from reference TRBV7-9 and TRBJ2-1): DTGVSQNPRHKITKRGQNVTFRCDPISEHNRLYWYRQTLGQGPEFLTYFQNEAQLEKSRLLSDRFSAERPKGSFSTLEIQRTEQGDSAMYLCASSSRYEQFFGPGTRLTVL.

The V call is TRBV7-9, the J call TRBJ2-7; 7 bases are shared with TRBD1. CDR3 length equals 13 residues. Germline assignment: CDR1 SEHNR and CDR2 FQNEAQ (reference sequence). V dropped 6 bases and J dropped 7; count of bases not matched to a gene: 9. In DNA form, the CDR3 reads TGTGCCAGCAGTAGAACAGGGGCGAAAGAGCAGTACTTC. It is translated as CASSRTGAKEQYF. Full variable domain (rest looked up from reference TRBV7-9 and TRBJ2-7): DTGVSQNPRHKITKRGQNVTFRCDPISEHNRLYWYRQTLGQGPEFLTYFQNEAQLEKSRLLSDRFSAERPKGSFSTLEIQRTEQGDSAMYLCASSRTGAKEQYFGPGTRLTVT.

The chain uses TRBV28 and TRBJ2-7; tentative D call: TRBD1 (5 bases). CDR3 size: 15 residues. Germline values: CDR1 MDHEN, CDR2 SYDVKM. V gave up 4 bases and J gave up 0 bases, with 13 bases separating them. CDR3 sequence (DNA): TGTGCCAGCAGTTCAAGACAGAGGAGCTCCTACGAGCAGTACTTC. Residues: CASSSRQRSSYEQYF.

The V and J genes are TRBV4-1 and TRBJ1-5; D is unclear. Per the germline V gene, CDR1 is MGHRA and CDR2 is YSYEKL. This CDR3 has 14 amino acids. Trimming took 4 bases from V and 3 from J, leaving 10 bases between them. The CDR3 DNA reads as TGCGCCAGCAGCCTGACGGTAACCAATCAGCCCCAGCATTTT. This codes for CASSLTVTNQPQHF.

V gene TRBV4-3 combines with J gene TRBJ2-7, with D tentatively TRBD2 (5 bases). Germline V lookup: CDR1 LGHNA, CDR2 YSLEER. V lost 0 bases to trimming and J lost 3 bases, with 12 bases between them. This CDR3 has 15 amino acids. The CDR3 region has the DNA TGCGCCAGCAGCCAAGACCGAGCGGACCTCTACGAGCAGTACTTC. Its translation: CASSQDRADLYEQYF.